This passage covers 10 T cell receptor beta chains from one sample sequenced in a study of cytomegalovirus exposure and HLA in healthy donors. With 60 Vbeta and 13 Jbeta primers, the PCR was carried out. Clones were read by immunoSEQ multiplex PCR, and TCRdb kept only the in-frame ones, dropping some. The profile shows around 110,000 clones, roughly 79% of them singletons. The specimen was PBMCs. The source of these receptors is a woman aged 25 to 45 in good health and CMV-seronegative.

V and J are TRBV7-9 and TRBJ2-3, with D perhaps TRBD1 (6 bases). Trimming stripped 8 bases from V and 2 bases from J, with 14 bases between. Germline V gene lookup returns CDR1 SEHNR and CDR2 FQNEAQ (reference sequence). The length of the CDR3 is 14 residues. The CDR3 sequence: CASPRGSFTDTQYF. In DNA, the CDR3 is TGTGCCAGCCCTAGGGGGAGTTTCACAGATACGCAGTATTTT. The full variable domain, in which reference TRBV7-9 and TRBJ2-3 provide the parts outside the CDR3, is DTGVSQNPRHKITKRGQNVTFRCDPISEHNRLYWYRQTLGQGPEFLTYFQNEAQLEKSRLLSDRFSAERPKGSFSTLEIQRTEQGDSAMYLCASPRGSFTDTQYFGPGTRLTVL.

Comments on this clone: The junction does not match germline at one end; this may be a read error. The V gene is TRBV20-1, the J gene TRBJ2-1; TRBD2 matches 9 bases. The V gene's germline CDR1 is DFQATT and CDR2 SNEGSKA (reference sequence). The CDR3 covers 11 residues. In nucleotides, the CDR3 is TGTTCTAGCGGGGCCTACAATGAGCAGTTCTTC. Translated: CSSGAYNEQFF.

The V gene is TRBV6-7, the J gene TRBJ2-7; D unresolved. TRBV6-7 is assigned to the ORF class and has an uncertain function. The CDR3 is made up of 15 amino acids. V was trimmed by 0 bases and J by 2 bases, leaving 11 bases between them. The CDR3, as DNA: TGTGCCAGCAGTTACTCGATCTCCCCGGCCTACGAGCAGTACTTC. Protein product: CASSYSISPAYEQYF.

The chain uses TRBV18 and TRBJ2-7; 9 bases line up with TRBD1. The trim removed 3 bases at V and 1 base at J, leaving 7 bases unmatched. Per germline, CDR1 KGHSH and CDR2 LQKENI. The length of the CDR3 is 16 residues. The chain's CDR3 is CASSPSGQGISYEQYF. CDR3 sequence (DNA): TGTGCCAGCTCACCCTCCGGACAGGGGATTTCCTACGAGCAGTACTTC.

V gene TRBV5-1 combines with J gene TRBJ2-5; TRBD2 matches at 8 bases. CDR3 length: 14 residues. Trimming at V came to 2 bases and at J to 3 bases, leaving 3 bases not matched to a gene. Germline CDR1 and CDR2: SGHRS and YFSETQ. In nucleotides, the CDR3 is TGCGCCAGCAGCTTAAGCGGGAGAAAAGAGACCCAGTACTTC. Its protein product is CASSLSGRKETQYF.

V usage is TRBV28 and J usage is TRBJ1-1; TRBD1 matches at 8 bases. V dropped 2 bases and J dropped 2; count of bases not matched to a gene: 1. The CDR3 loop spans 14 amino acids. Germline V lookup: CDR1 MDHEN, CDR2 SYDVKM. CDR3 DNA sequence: TGTGCCAGCAGTTTAACAGGGGGAAACACTGAAGCTTTCTTT. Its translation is CASSLTGGNTEAFF.

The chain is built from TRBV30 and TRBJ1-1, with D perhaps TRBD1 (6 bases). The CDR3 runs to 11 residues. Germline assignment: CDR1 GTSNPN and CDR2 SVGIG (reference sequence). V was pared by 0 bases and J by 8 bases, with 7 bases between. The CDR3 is CAWSVGTEAFF. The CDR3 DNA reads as TGTGCCTGGAGTGTAGGGACAGAAGCTTTCTTT.

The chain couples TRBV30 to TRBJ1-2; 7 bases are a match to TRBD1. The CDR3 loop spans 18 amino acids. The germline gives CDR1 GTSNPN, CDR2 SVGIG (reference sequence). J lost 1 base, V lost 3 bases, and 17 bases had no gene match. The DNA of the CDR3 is TGTGCCTGGAGGGGTACCCCGAAACCGGGACAGAATAACTATGGCTACACCTTC. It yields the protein CAWRGTPKPGQNNYGYTF.

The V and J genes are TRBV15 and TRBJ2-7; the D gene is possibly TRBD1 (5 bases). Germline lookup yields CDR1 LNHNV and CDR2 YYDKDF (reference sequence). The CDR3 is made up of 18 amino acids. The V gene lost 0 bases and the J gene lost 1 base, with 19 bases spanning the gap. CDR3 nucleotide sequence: TGTGCCACCAGCAGAGATCCACTGGGGCAACTTACTTCCTACGAGCAGTACTTC. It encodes CATSRDPLGQLTSYEQYF.

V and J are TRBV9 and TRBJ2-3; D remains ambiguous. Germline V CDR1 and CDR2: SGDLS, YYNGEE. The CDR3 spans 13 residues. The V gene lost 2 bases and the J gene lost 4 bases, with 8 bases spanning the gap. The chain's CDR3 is CASSVQVPDTQYF. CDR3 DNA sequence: TGTGCCAGCAGCGTCCAGGTGCCAGATACGCAGTATTTT.